Listed here are 24 T cell receptor beta chains from one sample, sequenced in a study of control samples from healthy donors and cancer patients. Produced via immunoSEQ multiplex PCR; TCRdb's table is partial and in-frame only. The profile shows 54,000 or so clones, 95% of them singletons. The sample was blood. The receptors derive from a man aged 25 to 40 in good health.

This chain connects TRBV7-8 to TRBJ1-3; D not resolved. CDR3 size: 12 residues. V lost 5 bases to trimming and J lost 5 bases, with 7 bases between them. Germline CDR1 is SGHVS and CDR2 is FQNEAQ. Here the CDR3 reads CASSQIRNTIYF. Written as DNA, the CDR3 is TGTGCCAGCAGCCAGATACGAAACACCATATATTTT.

Notes on this clone: One end of the junction fails to match germline, which may point to a read error. The chain combines TRBV27 with TRBJ2-1; 7 bases are a match to TRBD1. The CDR3 length is 13 residues. Looked up from germline, CDR1 is MNHEY and CDR2 is SMNVEV (reference sequence). The CDR3: CASNQGQYTEQFF. CDR3 nucleotides: TGTGCCAGCAACCAGGGACAGTACACTGAGCAGTTCTTC.

This clone was recorded once. This chain links TRBV3-1 (or the pseudogene TRBV3-2) with TRBJ2-4; no clear D gene. The CDR3 runs 13 residues. V dropped 5 bases and J dropped 0 bases, with 5 bases sitting between them. Looked up from germline, CDR1 is LGHDT and CDR2 is YNNKEL (reference sequence). DNA of the CDR3: TGTGCCAGCAGCGCCGAAGCCAAAAACATTCAGTACTTC. It codes for CASSAEAKNIQYF.

V gene TRBV28 combines with J gene TRBJ1-1, with 9 bases lining up with TRBD1. Germline V gene sequence: CDR1 MDHEN, CDR2 SYDVKM. The CDR3 loop spans 16 amino acids. V gave up 5 bases and J gave up 3 bases; unmatched junction bases: 10. CDR3 loop: CASSHRTGGRHTEAFF. The CDR3 DNA reads as TGTGCCAGCAGTCACCGCACAGGGGGCCGTCACACTGAAGCTTTCTTT.

This clone was counted a few times. The chain is built from TRBV30 and TRBJ1-4, with a possible D match to TRBD1 (6 bases). Germline V gene data show CDR1 as GTSNPN and CDR2 as SVGIG (reference sequence). V was pared by 5 bases and J by 5 bases, with 15 bases between. The CDR3 spans 14 residues. In DNA, the CDR3 is TGTGCCTGGGGGCCGGGACACTTAAATGAAAAACTGTTTTTT. It encodes CAWGPGHLNEKLFF.

V and J are TRBV27 and TRBJ2-4; possibly TRBD2 for D (5 bases). The germline gives CDR1 MNHEY, CDR2 SMNVEV (reference sequence). CDR3 length: 21 amino acids. V lost 7 bases and J lost 1, with 32 bases in between. CDR3 amino acids: CASTYPLRVPEAGMAKNIQYF. CDR3 sequence (DNA): TGTGCCAGCACTTATCCCCTTCGGGTACCGGAGGCGGGCATGGCCAAAAACATTCAGTACTTC.

The CDR3 loop reads CASSDGGISYEQYF. DNA for the CDR3: TGTGCCAGCAGTGATGGGGGGATCTCCTACGAGCAGTACTTC. The rearrangement uses TRBV2 and TRBJ2-7, with D maybe TRBD2 (6 bases). Germline CDR1 is SNHLY and CDR2 is FYNNEI. Trimming removed 3 bases at V and 0 bases at J, with 9 bases between. The CDR3 is 14 amino acids.

This clone has a single count. The chain couples TRBV9 to TRBJ1-1, with 8 bases aligning to TRBD1. The trim removed 4 bases at V and 8 bases at J, leaving 10 bases unmatched. The CDR3 length is 14 residues. The germline gives CDR1 SGDLS, CDR2 YYNGEE. The CDR3 reads CASSPHGQGKEAFF. The CDR3 DNA sequence: TGTGCCAGCAGCCCACACGGACAGGGAAAAGAAGCTTTCTTT.

The chain uses TRBV7-8 and TRBJ2-5; 9 bases are a match to TRBD2. CDR3 length: 18 residues. The ends lost 3 bases at V and 5 bases at J; junction bases unmatched: 16. Germline V gives CDR1 SGHVS, CDR2 FQNEAQ. CDR3 in amino acids: CASSLPSGITHLWETQYF. The CDR3 bases are TGTGCCAGCAGCTTGCCTAGCGGGATCACTCATCTCTGGGAGACCCAGTACTTC. Based on the CDR3 plus reference TRBV7-8 and TRBJ2-5, the full variable domain is GAGVSQSPRYKVAKRGQDVALRCDPISGHVSLFWYQQALGQGPEFLTYFQNEAQLDKSGLPSDRFFAERPEGSVSTLKIQRTQQEDSAVYLCASSLPSGITHLWETQYFGPGTRLLVL.

V and J are TRBV10-3 and TRBJ2-1; D not resolved. Per the germline V gene, CDR1 is ENHRY and CDR2 is SYGVKD. V was shortened by 3 bases and J by 3 bases, with 9 bases between the two germline ends. The CDR3 is 14 amino acids. The CDR3: CAISDRSGYNEQFF. The CDR3 DNA reads TGTGCCATCAGTGATAGGTCCGGCTACAATGAGCAGTTCTTC.

The V call is TRBV4-1, the J call TRBJ1-1, with D possibly TRBD1 on 5 matching bases. CDR1 and CDR2 (germline): MGHRA, YSYEKL. V gave up 0 bases and J gave up 0 bases, with 8 bases separating them. The CDR3 length is 15 residues. This CDR3 is CASSQDRGVNTEAFF. CDR3 DNA: TGCGCCAGCAGCCAAGATCGGGGCGTGAACACTGAAGCTTTCTTT.

The V and J genes are TRBV12-5 and TRBJ1-3; 8 nucleotides agree with TRBD1. Germline-derived CDR1 and CDR2 are LGHNT and FRNRAP. After removal of 6 bases from V and 4 bases from J, the junction contained 23 bases not matched to a gene. CDR3 length: 20 amino acids. As DNA, the CDR3 is TGTGCTAGTGGGCTCCGCGGGGACAGGAGACCTAGGGTATCCGGAAACACCATATATTTT. Translated, it gives CASGLRGDRRPRVSGNTIYF.

The V call is TRBV28, the J call TRBJ2-7; D gene uncertain. Trimming left V 6 bases short and J 3 bases short, with 6 bases between. The CDR3 covers 11 residues. Germline CDR1 is MDHEN and CDR2 is SYDVKM. The CDR3 sequence is CASRTNYEQYF. The CDR3 DNA sequence: TGTGCCAGCAGGACCAACTACGAGCAGTACTTC.

The rearrangement joins TRBV28 to TRBJ1-3; 7 bases align to TRBD1. Germline assignment: CDR1 MDHEN and CDR2 SYDVKM. The CDR3 extends over 16 amino acids. V trimming: 7 bases; J trimming: 0 bases; junction bases outside the gene matches: 9. In DNA form, the CDR3 reads TGTGCCAGCATCCCCGAAGGGACAGCCTCTGGAAACACCATATATTTT. Its translation is CASIPEGTASGNTIYF.

V and J are TRBV5-1 and TRBJ2-1, with TRBD2 identical over 14 bases. Trimming removed 6 bases from V and 11 bases from J; junction bases left unmatched: 4. CDR1 and CDR2 (germline): SGHRS, YFSETQ. The CDR3 consists of 13 residues. The CDR3 sequence is CASKGLAGEQQFF. The CDR3, as DNA: TGCGCCAGCAAGGGACTAGCGGGAGAGCAGCAGTTCTTC.

The rearrangement joins TRBV25-1 to TRBJ1-2; the match to TRBD1 covers 9 bases. Germline lookup yields CDR1 MGHDK and CDR2 SYGVNS. The CDR3 length is 14 residues. Unmatched junction bases numbered 4, after V lost 5 bases and J lost 3 bases. CDR3 in DNA: TGTGCCAGCAGTTTGGGACAGGGAGACTATGGCTACACCTTC. It encodes CASSLGQGDYGYTF.

The gene calls are TRBV18 and TRBJ1-5; perhaps TRBD1 as D (5 bases). Germline CDR1 KGHSH, CDR2 LQKENI. V shed 5 bases and J shed 7 bases, with 15 bases lying between them. The length of the CDR3 is 14 residues. The DNA for the CDR3 is TGTGCCAGCTCAATGAAGGGGAGAGAGCAGCCCCAGCATTTT. The encoded protein is CASSMKGREQPQHF.

This clone occurred a few times. CDR3 DNA sequence: TGTGCCAGCAGTTTCGCGCCAGGACAGGGTGGTGAAAAACTGTTTTTT. Amino acid sequence: CASSFAPGQGGEKLFF. The V call is TRBV27, the J call TRBJ1-4; TRBD1 matches 8 bases. With 3 bases clipped from V and 7 bases from J, the junction kept 10 bases outside the gene matches. Germline-derived CDR1 and CDR2 are MNHEY and SMNVEV (reference sequence). The CDR3 runs to 16 residues.

Details on this clone: The junction departs from germline at one end; a sequencing error may be responsible. In the same sample, other DNA sequences code for this CDR3. The chain has TRBV9 and TRBJ2-3; the match to TRBD2 covers 8 bases. The CDR3 length is 18 residues. Germline CDR1 and CDR2: SGDLS and YYNGEE. This CDR3 is CASSARGGTRYVPDTQYF. The CDR3 DNA reads as TGCGCCAGCAGCGCCCGGGGGGGGACTAGATATGTTCCAGATACGCAGTATTTT. Drawing the rest from reference TRBV9 and TRBJ2-3, the complete variable domain is DSGVTQTPKHLITATGQRVTLRCSPRSGDLSVYWYQQSLDQGLQFLIQYYNGEERAKGNILERFSAQQFPDLHSELNLSSLELGDSALYFCASSARGGTRYVPDTQYFGPGTRLTVL.

The chain combines TRBV18 with TRBJ1-2; no definite D call. Germline V CDR1 and CDR2: KGHSH, LQKENI. This CDR3 comprises 14 residues. V lost 3 bases, J lost 2 bases, and 10 bases lay in between. The DNA of the CDR3 is TGTGCCAGCTCACCGGAGGTTCCCAACTATGGCTACACCTTC. Protein product: CASSPEVPNYGYTF.

This chain uses TRBV7-6 with TRBJ2-7, with 8 bases aligning to TRBD1. Losses at the gene ends were 7 bases for V and 1 base for J; bases not matched to a gene: 9. The CDR3 loop spans 15 amino acids. The germline V gene encodes CDR1 SGHVS and CDR2 FNYEAQ. The CDR3, as DNA: TGTGCCAGCACGGCTGGACAGGGCAGGTCCTACGAGCAGTACTTC. Translation gives CASTAGQGRSYEQYF.

This chain uses TRBV6-1 with TRBJ1-2; D unresolved. Germline CDR1 MNHNS, CDR2 SASEGT. V dropped 1 base and J dropped 4 bases, with 7 bases sitting between them. This CDR3 is 13 amino acids long. This CDR3 reads CASSEGVTYGYTF. In DNA, the CDR3 is TGTGCCAGCAGTGAAGGGGTTACCTATGGCTACACCTTC.

The chain combines TRBV28 with TRBJ2-7; D is unresolved. From germline, CDR1 is MDHEN and CDR2 SYDVKM. V was clipped by 5 bases and J by 3 bases, with 11 bases between them. This CDR3 is 13 amino acids long. The CDR3 is CASSRALIYEQYF. CDR3 bases: TGTGCCAGCAGTCGGGCGTTAATCTACGAGCAGTACTTC.

The chain couples TRBV7-8 to TRBJ1-5; D is unresolved. CDR3 length: 18 residues. V lost 1 base, J lost 2 bases, and 18 bases lay in between. CDR1 and CDR2 (germline): SGHVS, FQNEAQ. CDR3 DNA: TGTGCCAGCAGCTTAGGTGCGGCTACCCCGGTTGGCAATCAGCCCCAGCATTTT. The encoded protein is CASSLGAATPVGNQPQHF.